Ten or more counts support the clone carrying this T cell receptor (beta chain). These data originate in a study of identical twins. TCRdb independently ran MiXCR on the 5' RACE reads; one entry per CDR3 protein. The sample shows roughly 290,000 distinct CDR3 sequences, just under 9.5% of them seen only once. V shed 4 bases and J shed 1 base, with 11 bases lying between them. Germline V CDR1 and CDR2: SGHRS, YFSETQ. The CDR3 has 15 residues. The same specimen was also included in a second study, on yellow fever vaccine responses in identical twins.

The chain employs TRBV5-1 and TRBJ2-2; D is unclear. This TCR derives from a young woman in good health. The sequenced material came from CD8+ T cells sorted from blood. DNA of the CDR3: TGCGCCAGCAGCACCCCGACAAGGAACACCGGGGAGCTGTTTTTT. Protein product: CASSTPTRNTGELFF.